This T cell receptor beta chain was retrieved from a study of blood T cells in healthy people across ages (dated by TCRdb to 2015 to 2017). A note on the overall study: In model experiments, roughly one uniquely barcoded TCR beta cDNA molecule per two T cells was captured by template switching. Age-related changes in TCR beta repertoire diversity were measured in the study by deep sequencing normalized with unique cDNA molecular identifiers. Donors were grouped into four age groups: young (average approximately 15 years), middle-aged (roughly 38), aged (roughly 62) and long-lived (about 89). To avoid experimental bias, donors of different ages were distributed randomly across sequencing lanes. The study analyzed two additional independent replicas of 1 million unique cDNA reads from the same blood draw for two donors, one aged 18 to 30 and one aged 80 or older. Results and caveats for the whole study, not just this receptor: Since profiling was done on bulk unsorted PBMCs, naive and antigen-experienced compartments could not be conclusively compared. The percentage of naive T cells measured by flow cytometry correlated strongly with observed TCR beta diversity. Estimates of total diversity from one million sequenced T cells were regarded as lower bounds and underestimates. Compared with the aged group, more naive CD4+ T cells, fewer expanded clones and increased TCR diversity were shown by the long-lived group, suggesting age selection. Donor CMV infection status was unknown, potentially confounding age-related changes in expanded clonotypes. Observed TCR beta diversity per million T cells fell roughly linearly with age, and a significant reduction was already apparent by age approximately 40.

As encoded in the germline V gene, CDR1 is KGHSH while CDR2 is LQKENI. V was cut back by 2 bases and J by 7 bases, leaving a gap of 5 bases between them. From the cysteine up to the phenylalanine, the CDR3 has a length of 12 residues. The retained sequence is limited to the CDR3, 36 bases, with the frame set at the first base. On this clonotype itself: It lacks a known antigen. The input lacks base qualities; no much larger clone sits a single base away.

Systemically healthy Caucasian individuals from Russia, about 38 in total and aged roughly 6 to 95 years, were included as donors. Each donor gave 9.5 to 10 milliliters of peripheral blood, drawn into EDTA-treated Vacutainer tubes. Ficoll-Paque density-gradient centrifugation was used to isolate PBMCs, with at least 6.5 million obtained per sample. Trizol reagent was used to extract total RNA from the PBMCs, yielding at least 5 micrograms per sample. For every donor, flow cytometry on a PBMC aliquot measured the percentage of naive CD45RAhigh/CD27high T cells. The library was produced with 5' RACE. These reads were obtained on an Illumina HiSeq 2500. A second roughly 7 to 11 cycle PCR used a sample-barcoded 5' primer and a J-beta primer mix. A unique molecular identifier was introduced onto each TCR beta cDNA molecule by a template-switch 5' adaptor carrying 12 random nucleotides. Each sample yielded at least 3 million CDR3-containing paired-end reads. First-strand cDNA synthesis was performed from all RNA using the Mint cDNA synthesis kit, with priming by a TRBC-specific oligonucleotide. All cDNA was treated with uracil-DNA glycosylase and then went through a first 18-cycle PCR with the universal primers M1SS and BC2_uni_R. The authors' analysis ran thus. Normalization of each sample was performed by random selection of 1 million high-quality reads, each carrying a distinct molecular identifier. Reads sharing molecular identifiers were discarded rather than binned into consensus sequences. MiTCR, set to a Q25 quality threshold and the strictest error-elimination algorithm, was used for CDR3 identification, clonotype clustering and error correction. Lower-bound total TCR beta diversity was estimated with a nonparametric unseen species model using Euler transformation. TCRdb reworked the public reads: Q25 trimming with fastp, MiXCR clone assembly, productive beta chains retained. Rows with a matching CDR3 protein are joined into one entry that keeps the most common DNA and genes. The V and J calls and clone size are TCRdb's, not the authors'. The sample profile shows approximately 1.5 million distinct CDR3 sequences; about 45% of them were found once. Of the sample, under 5% is held by the ten largest clones.

The chain was built from TRBV18 and TRBJ2-2; no D gene call is confident. The sequencing sample was made of blood. The TCR sequence derives from a young woman in good health. CDR3 region: CASSPSSGELFF. The DNA sequence is as follows: TGTGCCAGCTCACCATCGAGCGGGGAGCTGTTTTTT.